The next 28 T cell receptor beta chains were all read from a single sample in a study of T cells in Graves' hyperthyroidism and ophthalmopathy. RNA transcripts yielded amplified TCR beta CDR3 regions. Carried out on the TCR CDR3, a first-round RT-PCR used the HTBI primer set. In TCRdb, the multiplex PCR reads were re-called with MiXCR into one record per CDR3 protein. Among around 440,000 distinct CDR3 sequences listed, 15% to 19% were seen once. The sample comprised blood. The origin of the receptors is a young woman with Graves' hyperthyroidism.

This clonotype was detected ten times or more. This chain joins TRBV20-1 and TRBJ2-1; D is possibly TRBD2 (5 bases). Germline CDR1 reads DFQATT; CDR2 reads SNEGSKA (reference sequence). This CDR3 has 15 residues. Trimming took 2 bases from V and 3 from J, leaving 14 bases between them. The CDR3 sequence is CSARLGGGGYNEQFF. The CDR3 DNA reads TGCAGTGCTAGATTAGGCGGAGGCGGCTACAATGAGCAGTTCTTC.

A few counts support this clonotype. The chain is built from TRBV20-1 and TRBJ1-5, with a weak D call TRBD1 (5 bases). Trimming took 6 bases from V and 1 from J, leaving 10 bases between them. The CDR3 contains 13 residues. Germline CDR1 reads DFQATT; CDR2 reads SNEGSKA (reference sequence). Here the CDR3 DNA reads TGCAGTGCCCGGGACGGCAGCAATCAGCCCCAGCATTTT. As protein: CSARDGSNQPQHF.

This clonotype came up many times. The chain carries TRBV28 and TRBJ2-3, with D perhaps TRBD2 (6 bases). This CDR3 contains 18 residues. V was cut by 3 bases and J by 0 bases, with 19 bases left in between. CDR1 and CDR2 from the germline V gene are MDHEN and SYDVKM. The CDR3 sequence is CASSFPLGTSRSTDTQYF. The CDR3 DNA follows: TGTGCCAGCAGTTTCCCCTTGGGTACTAGCCGGAGCACAGATACGCAGTATTTT.

This clonotype was recorded at least ten times. The gene calls are TRBV7-9 and TRBJ2-7; 12 bases are a match to TRBD2. Germline V gene lookup returns CDR1 SEHNR and CDR2 FQNEAQ (reference sequence). V trimming: 2 bases; J trimming: 0 bases; junction bases outside the gene matches: 11. The CDR3 length is 19 residues. CDR3 coding DNA: TGTGCCAGCAGCTTAAGGGGCTCCCGACTAGCGGGGGACTCCTACGAGCAGTACTTC. It is translated as CASSLRGSRLAGDSYEQYF.

This sequence joins TRBV6-1 and TRBJ1-5; D perhaps matches TRBD1 (5 bases). Per the germline V gene, CDR1 is MNHNS and CDR2 is SASEGT. V was clipped by 10 bases and J by 1 base, with 11 bases between them. The CDR3 totals 13 residues. For the CDR3, the DNA is TGTGCCACGAGGTGGGGGAGCAATCAGCCCCAGCATTTT. It codes for CATRWGSNQPQHF.

This clonotype was seen repeatedly, ten times or more. The chain combines TRBV12-3 or TRBV12-4 with TRBJ2-7; tentative D call: TRBD1 (5 bases). Trimming pared 4 bases from V and 5 bases from J, leaving 15 bases between. This CDR3 region has 14 residues. CDR3 nucleotides: TGTGCCAGCAGTTCAGGAAGGGGTAAAGACGAGCAGTACTTC. Its translation: CASSSGRGKDEQYF.

This clonotype has at least ten counts. This chain links TRBV3-1 with TRBJ2-1; D unclear. The CDR3 length is 12 residues. Trimming cost V 5 bases and J 7 bases, with 9 bases left between them. Germline V gene lookup returns CDR1 LGHDT and CDR2 YNNKEL (reference sequence). The CDR3 sequence: CASSSAPNEQFF. The CDR3 nucleotides are TGTGCCAGCAGCTCAGCTCCGAATGAGCAGTTCTTC.

This clonotype was counted at least ten times. V is TRBV2 and J is TRBJ2-2, with D possibly being TRBD1 (5 bases). V dropped 2 bases and J dropped 0 bases, with 10 bases sitting between them. CDR3 length equals 16 residues. Germline V gene sequence: CDR1 SNHLY, CDR2 FYNNEI. CDR3 sequence: CASSEFRAPNTGELFF. The CDR3 DNA sequence: TGTGCCAGCAGTGAATTCAGGGCCCCGAACACCGGGGAGCTGTTTTTT.

This clonotype was seen ten or more times. V is TRBV28 and J is TRBJ2-7, with 12 nucleotides matching TRBD2. The CDR3 runs to 15 residues. Germline V gives CDR1 MDHEN, CDR2 SYDVKM. Germline trimming cut 5 bases from V and 6 bases from J; bases unmatched to any gene: 8. CDR3 DNA: TGTGCCAGCAGTGAACAACTAGCGGGAGGTCCCGAGCAGTACTTC. Its translation is CASSEQLAGGPEQYF.

The V gene is TRBV11-1, the J gene TRBJ2-2; perhaps TRBD2 as D (6 bases). The CDR3 sequence is 17 residues long. CDR1 is SGHAT and CDR2 is FQDESV in the germline V gene (reference sequence). V dropped 5 bases and J dropped 4 bases, with 20 bases sitting between them. CDR3 loop: CASSGRWGGDATGELFF. CDR3 in DNA: TGTGCCAGCAGCGGCCGATGGGGCGGGGACGCCACCGGGGAGCTGTTTTTT.

This clonotype was found many times. The CDR3 sequence is CSAVGRPDTQYF. CDR3 DNA sequence: TGCAGTGCTGTCGGGAGACCAGATACGCAGTATTTT. The V call is TRBV20-1, the J call TRBJ2-3, with D possibly matching TRBD2 (6 bases). Between the trimmed V and J ends, which lost 5 bases and 4 bases, there was a span of 10 bases. The CDR3 consists of 12 residues. CDR1 is DFQATT and CDR2 is SNEGSKA in the germline V gene (reference sequence).

Regarding this clonotype: A junction boundary mismatches the germline segment, possibly from a read error. V usage is TRBV5-1 and J usage is TRBJ1-1; D unresolved. In germline, CDR1 is SGHRS, CDR2 YFSETQ. The CDR3 loop spans 15 amino acids. The CDR3 coding sequence is TGCGCCAGCAGCCCGAGACCTTGGAGTAATACTGAAGCTCTCTTT. Its protein product is CASSPRPWSNTEALF.

This clonotype came up a few times. V and J are TRBV6-1 and TRBJ1-5; possible D gene TRBD1, 6 bases. Trimming took off 1 base at V and 2 bases at J, with 12 bases between the two ends. The germline V gene encodes CDR1 MNHNS and CDR2 SASEGT. The CDR3 spans 16 residues. The CDR3 loop is CASSEERGLGNQPQHF. The DNA for the CDR3 is TGTGCCAGCAGTGAAGAACGGGGGCTCGGCAATCAGCCCCAGCATTTT.

The chain combines TRBV7-6 with TRBJ2-1; 9 bases agree with TRBD2. The J call may be in error: the DNA end matches TRBJ2-7 better. This CDR3 is 15 amino acids long. Germline V lookup: CDR1 SGHVS, CDR2 FNYEAQ. The CDR3 is CASSLLAGAYNEQYF. Here the CDR3 DNA reads TGTGCCAGCAGCTTGTTAGCGGGAGCCTACAATGAGCAGTACTTC.

In this sample, this clonotype turned up many times. The rearrangement joins TRBV5-6 to TRBJ2-5; TRBD1 matches 7 bases. Germline V lookup: CDR1 SGHDT, CDR2 YYEEEE. CDR3 length equals 14 residues. V dropped 3 bases and J dropped 3; count of bases not matched to a gene: 5. CDR3 residues: CASSSTGTEETQYF. In DNA, the CDR3 is TGTGCCAGCAGCTCCACCGGGACAGAAGAGACCCAGTACTTC.

This clonotype was counted a few times. A much larger clonotype is one base distant, so this may be a read error. The rearrangement uses TRBV6-1 and TRBJ2-7; 10 bases map to TRBD2. V lost 6 bases and J lost 2; bases outside the gene matches: 13. The CDR3 extends over 17 amino acids. Germline CDR1 and CDR2: MNHNS and SASEGT. CDR3 DNA: TGTGCCAGCAGCGGACTAGCGGACCGAGCGGGACCCTACGAGCAGTACTTC. Translated: CASSGLADRAGPYEQYF.

This clonotype was counted only a few times. V gene TRBV19 combines with J gene TRBJ1-1; no clear D. There are 12 residues in the CDR3. From germline, CDR1 is LNHDA and CDR2 SQIVND (reference sequence). V was clipped by 5 bases and J by 10 bases, with 14 bases between them. CDR3 protein: CASSLRHFRAFF. CDR3 coding DNA: TGTGCCAGTAGTCTCCGGCATTTCAGAGCTTTCTTT.

This sequence joins TRBV5-6 and TRBJ1-4, with no clear D. The CDR3 length is 16 residues. V lost 0 bases, J lost 3 bases, and 12 bases lay in between. Germline V CDR1 and CDR2: SGHDT, YYEEEE. The CDR3 here is CASSLEGLPPNEKLFF. The CDR3 DNA is TGTGCCAGCAGCTTGGAAGGTCTCCCGCCTAATGAAAAACTGTTTTTT.

At least ten counts were recorded for this clonotype. The V gene is TRBV5-1, the J gene TRBJ1-5, with 7 bases aligning to TRBD1. In germline, CDR1 is SGHRS, CDR2 YFSETQ. The CDR3 is 18 residues long. After removal of 2 bases from V and 0 bases from J, the junction contained 11 bases not matched to a gene. CDR3 region: CASSFRIHRGYSNQPQHF. The CDR3 DNA follows: TGCGCCAGCAGCTTCCGCATCCACAGGGGCTATAGCAATCAGCCCCAGCATTTT.

This clonotype was detected many times. The chain employs TRBV3-1 and TRBJ2-1; 8 bases are shared with TRBD2. Per germline, CDR1 LGHDT and CDR2 YNNKEL (reference sequence). The CDR3 runs to 13 residues. Losses at the gene ends were 4 bases for V and 7 bases for J; bases not matched to a gene: 3. CDR3 sequence: CASSPSGQNEQFF. The CDR3 nucleotides read TGTGCCAGCAGCCCTAGCGGGCAAAATGAGCAGTTCTTC.

This clonotype was counted ten times or more. This chain joins TRBV29-1 and TRBJ2-5; D is ambiguous. The CDR3 has 12 amino acids. Germline CDR1 and CDR2: SQVTM and ANQGSEA. V was shortened by 5 bases and J by 2 bases, with 9 bases between the two germline ends. In DNA form, the CDR3 reads TGCAGCGTTTGGGTAGTTCAAGAGACCCAGTACTTC. Its translation is CSVWVVQETQYF. Full variable domain (missing parts from reference TRBV29-1 and TRBJ2-5): SAVISQKPSRDICQRGTSLTIQCQVDSQVTMMFWYRQQPGQSLTLIATANQGSEATYESGFVIDKFPISRPNLTFSTLTVSNMSPEDSSIYLCSVWVVQETQYFGPGTRLLVL.

The CDR3 sequence is CASSIRDRGIGNTEAFF. In nucleotides, the CDR3 is TGTGCCAGTAGTATACGGGACAGGGGGATAGGGAACACTGAAGCTTTCTTT. This chain uses TRBV19 with TRBJ1-1; 11 bases line up with TRBD1. Germline lookup yields CDR1 LNHDA and CDR2 SQIVND (reference sequence). The V segment lost 2 bases and the J segment 1 base; nucleotides outside the gene matches: 6. CDR3 length: 17 amino acids.

This clonotype has a count of ten or more. The V and J genes are TRBV12-3 or TRBV12-4 and TRBJ2-3; TRBD2 matches at 7 bases. The junction had 9 bases not matched to a gene; V was cut back by 6 bases and J by 0 bases. The CDR3 is 16 residues long. The DNA for the CDR3 is TGTGCCAGCAGAGTGAGCGGGGTATCTAGCACAGATACGCAGTATTTT. This codes for CASRVSGVSSTDTQYF.

Many counts were recorded for this clonotype. At one boundary the junction diverges from the germline segment, which might be a read error. The V gene is TRBV6-1, the J gene TRBJ1-1; D is perhaps TRBD1 (6 bases). Looked up from germline, CDR1 is MNHNS and CDR2 is SASEGT. The CDR3 covers 12 residues. The CDR3 DNA sequence: TGTGCCAGCAGTACAGGGAACGCTGAAGCTTTCTTT. Its translation: CASSTGNAEAFF.

J is TRBJ2-1 and V is TRBV27; TRBD2 agrees at 12 bases. The CDR3 is made up of 18 amino acids. With V trimmed by 5 bases and J by 0 bases, 8 bases remained unmatched. Germline V gene lookup returns CDR1 MNHEY and CDR2 SMNVEV (reference sequence). The CDR3 DNA follows: TGTGCCAGCAGTCACCAGTTGACTAGCGGGAGCTCCTACAATGAGCAGTTCTTC. Translated: CASSHQLTSGSSYNEQFF.

The gene calls are TRBV5-1 and TRBJ2-2; no clear D gene. The CDR3 is 15 residues long. Germline CDR1 reads SGHRS; CDR2 reads YFSETQ. The germline V and J ends were trimmed by 3 bases and 0 bases, with 9 bases remaining between them. The CDR3 DNA reads TGCGCCAGCAGCTCCGGGCCTTCGAACACCGGGGAGCTGTTTTTT. It yields the protein CASSSGPSNTGELFF.

This clonotype was seen ten or more times. The chain carries TRBV5-1 and TRBJ2-7; D is perhaps TRBD2 (6 bases). CDR3 length: 13 residues. Germline-derived CDR1 and CDR2 are SGHRS and YFSETQ. The V end was cut by 0 bases, the J end by 5 bases, with 9 bases between. The CDR3 DNA follows: TGCGCCAGCAGCTTGGTCTGGGGGGACGAGCAGTACTTC. It is translated as CASSLVWGDEQYF.

This chain joins TRBV13 and TRBJ2-7, with D hard to call. Germline V gives CDR1 PRHDT, CDR2 FYEKMQ (reference sequence). The CDR3 covers 15 residues. Trimming took 1 base from V and 2 from J, leaving 12 bases between them. Here the CDR3 DNA reads TGTGCCAGCAGCTTAGCTACTCCCCTCGCCTACGAGCAGTACTTC. Translation: CASSLATPLAYEQYF.